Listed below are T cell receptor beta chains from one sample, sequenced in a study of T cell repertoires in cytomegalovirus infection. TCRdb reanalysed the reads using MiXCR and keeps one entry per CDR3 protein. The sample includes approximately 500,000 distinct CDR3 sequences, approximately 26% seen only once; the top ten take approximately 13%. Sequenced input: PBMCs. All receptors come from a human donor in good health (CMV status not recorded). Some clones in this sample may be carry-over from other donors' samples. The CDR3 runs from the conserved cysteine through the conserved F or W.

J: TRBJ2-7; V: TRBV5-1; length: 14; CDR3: CASSVAGVTYEQYF
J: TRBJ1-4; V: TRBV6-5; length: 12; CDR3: CASSYGGEKLFF
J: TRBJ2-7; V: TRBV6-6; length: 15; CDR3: CASSASGQGPYEQYF
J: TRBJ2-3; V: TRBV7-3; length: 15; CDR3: CASSLGGTTDNTQYF
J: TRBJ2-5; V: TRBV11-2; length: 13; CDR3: CASRNSAQETQYF
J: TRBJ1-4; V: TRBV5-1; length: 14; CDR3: CASSKSREVRKLFF
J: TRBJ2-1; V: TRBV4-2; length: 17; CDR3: CASSQTAGGANYNEQFF
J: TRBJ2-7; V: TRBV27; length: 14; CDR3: CASSSGTGRYEQYF
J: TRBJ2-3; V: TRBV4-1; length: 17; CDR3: CASSQAPGREEEDTQYF
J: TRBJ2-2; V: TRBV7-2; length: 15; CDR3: CASSYFGANTGELFF
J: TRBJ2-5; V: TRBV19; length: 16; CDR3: CASSGRDRGPQETQYF
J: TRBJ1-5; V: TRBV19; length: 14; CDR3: CASSISARFQPQHF
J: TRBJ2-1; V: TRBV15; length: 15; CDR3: CATSGEGAVYNEQFF
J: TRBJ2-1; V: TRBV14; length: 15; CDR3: CASSQRESSYNEQFF
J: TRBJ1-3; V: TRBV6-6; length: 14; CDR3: CASSDRGLGNTIYF
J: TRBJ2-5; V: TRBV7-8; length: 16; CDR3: CASSQSGLAGAETQYF
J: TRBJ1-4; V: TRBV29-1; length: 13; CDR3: CSVAVTGNEKLFF
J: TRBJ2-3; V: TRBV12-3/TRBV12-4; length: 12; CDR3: CASSWAQDTQYF
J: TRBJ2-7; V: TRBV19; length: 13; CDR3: CASAFPGVHEQYF
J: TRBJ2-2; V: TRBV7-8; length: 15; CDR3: CASSGTSGGTGELFF
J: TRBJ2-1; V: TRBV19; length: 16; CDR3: CASSIGSSGIYNEQFF
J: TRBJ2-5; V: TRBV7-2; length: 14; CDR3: CASSLIGLVETQYF
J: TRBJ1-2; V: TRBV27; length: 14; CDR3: CASSPTDPNYGYTF
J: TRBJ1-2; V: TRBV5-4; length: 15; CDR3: CASSTHQGADYGYTF
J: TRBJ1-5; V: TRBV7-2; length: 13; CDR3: CASSLVNNQPQHF
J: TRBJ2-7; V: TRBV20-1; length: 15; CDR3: CSASGTSGTTYEQYF
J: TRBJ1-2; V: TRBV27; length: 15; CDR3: CASSLSLGAAGGYTF
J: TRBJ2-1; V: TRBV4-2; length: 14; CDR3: CASSQETGADEQFF
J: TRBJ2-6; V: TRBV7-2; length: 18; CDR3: CASSWTGSSSSGANVLTF
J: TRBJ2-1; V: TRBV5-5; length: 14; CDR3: CASSSSGTSDVRFF
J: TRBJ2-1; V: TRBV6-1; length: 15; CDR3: CASGERVSSYNEQFF
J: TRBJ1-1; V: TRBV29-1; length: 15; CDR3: CSVEEANSPNTEAFF
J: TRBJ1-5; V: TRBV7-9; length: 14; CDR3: CASSSGTGPFAQHF
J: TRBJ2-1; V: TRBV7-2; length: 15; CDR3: CASSLAREVGNEQFF
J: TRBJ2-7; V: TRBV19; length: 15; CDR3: CASSIGTFHDSEQYF
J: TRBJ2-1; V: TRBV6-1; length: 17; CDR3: CASTRGWGGQGYNEQFF
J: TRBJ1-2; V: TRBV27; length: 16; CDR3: CASSLGSGHLNYGYTF
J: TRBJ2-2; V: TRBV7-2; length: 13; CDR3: CASSPYRGGELFF
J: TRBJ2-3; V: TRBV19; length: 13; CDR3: CASSKVYTDTQYF
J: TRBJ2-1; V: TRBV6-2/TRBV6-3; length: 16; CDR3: CASSYPGLAGYNEQFF